These 20 T cell receptor beta chains were sequenced from one sample in a study of read filtering for tumor transcriptome and immune sequencing (dated by TCRdb to the early 2020s). Sequenced on an Illumina HiSeq 4000. Starting from roughly 0.4 ug RNA, TCR libraries were constructed with the Immunoverse kit using molecular barcoded adaptors that cover the alpha/delta and beta/gamma chains. TCRdb passed the public sequencing reads through fastp at Q25 and MiXCR, retaining productive beta sequences. Rows with one shared CDR3 protein collapse into an entry with the most common genes and DNA. Counted in this sample were about 90,000 distinct CDR3 sequences; about 12% of them appeared once. The ten largest clones take up more than 12% of the sample. The sequencing sample was made of a population of CD138-negative cells sorted from bone marrow. In the paper's terms, the cell subset or site label means: bone marrow mononuclear cells depleted of CD138+ plasma/myeloma cells by negative magnetic selection. These receptors all come from a donor at least 40 years old with multiple myeloma.

This clonotype was detected many times. This chain uses TRBV29-1 with TRBJ2-3; perhaps TRBD2 as D (6 bases). The germline gives CDR1 SQVTM, CDR2 ANQGSEA. Deletions cut 1 base from V and 4 bases from J, with 15 bases between. The length of the CDR3 is 15 residues. The CDR3 is CSVEGLAGGADTQYF. In nucleotides, the CDR3 is TGCAGCGTTGAAGGTCTAGCCGGGGGAGCAGATACGCAGTATTTT.

This clonotype showed up just a few times. The chain uses TRBV5-1 and TRBJ2-7, with D unclear. Trimming removed 0 bases at V and 2 bases at J, with 6 bases between. This CDR3 has 13 amino acids. CDR1 is SGHRS and CDR2 is YFSETQ in the germline V gene. The CDR3 bases are TGCGCCAGCAGCTTGGAGAGCCCCTACGAGCAGTACTTC. Its protein product is CASSLESPYEQYF.

Regarding this clonotype: This could be a read error, since a much larger clone is one nucleotide away. The chain has TRBV3-1 and TRBJ2-2, with D perhaps matching TRBD2 (5 bases). The V end was cut by 6 bases, the J end by 0 bases, with 11 bases between. CDR1 and CDR2 from the germline V gene are LGHDT and YNNKEL (reference sequence). The CDR3 has 15 amino acids. The CDR3 loop reads CASSRGGTNTGELFF. The CDR3 bases are TGTGCCAGCAGTAGAGGAGGTACGAACACCGGGGAGCTGTTTTTT.

This clonotype was seen ten or more times. This chain connects TRBV29-1 to TRBJ1-5; TRBD1 matches at 7 bases. The V and J ends lost 6 bases and 0 bases, in that order; junction bases with no gene match: 14. There are 17 residues in the CDR3. Germline values: CDR1 SQVTM, CDR2 ANQGSEA. CDR3 sequence reads: CSVGQAGRGVSNQPQHF. The CDR3 coding sequence is TGCAGCGTCGGACAGGCCGGGAGAGGGGTTAGCAATCAGCCCCAGCATTTT.

Turning to this clonotype: Its ends do not fully match the called genes, so a read error is possible. The rearrangement uses TRBV7-2 and TRBJ2-2, with D perhaps matching TRBD2 (5 bases). The CDR3 extends over 13 amino acids. Germline values: CDR1 SGHTA, CDR2 FQGNSA. This CDR3 is CASSLRLTGELLF. In DNA, the CDR3 is TGTGCCAGCAGCCTCCGGCTCACCGGGGAGCTGCTTTTT.

This clonotype was found many times. The chain's CDR3 is CSVENRYRDGAYEQYF. As DNA, the CDR3 is TGCAGCGTTGAAAACCGCTACCGGGACGGAGCCTACGAGCAGTACTTC. The V gene is TRBV29-1, the J gene TRBJ2-7; D may be TRBD1 or TRBD2 (5 bases each). Trimming stripped 2 bases from V and 2 bases from J, with 19 bases between. The CDR3 contains 16 residues. Germline CDR1 reads SQVTM; CDR2 reads ANQGSEA.

This clonotype was seen repeatedly, ten times or more. This rearrangement joins TRBV5-4 to TRBJ2-7, with D perhaps given as TRBD1 or TRBD2 (6 bases each). The CDR3 loop spans 14 amino acids. Per germline, CDR1 SGHNT and CDR2 YYREEE (reference sequence). V was shortened by 5 bases and J by 5 bases, with 17 bases between the two germline ends. The CDR3 sequence: CASRAGGGQDEQYF. CDR3 coding DNA: TGTGCCAGCAGGGCTGGAGGGGGGCAGGACGAGCAGTACTTC.

In this sample, this clonotype turned up many times. The J gene is TRBJ2-2, the V gene TRBV28, with D possibly TRBD2 on 5 matching bases. CDR1 is MDHEN and CDR2 is SYDVKM in the germline V gene. This CDR3 contains 12 residues. This chain's CDR3 is CASGDGTGELFF. CDR3 in DNA: TGTGCGAGCGGTGATGGTACCGGGGAGCTGTTTTTT.

Many counts were recorded for this clonotype. This chain links TRBV6-5 with TRBJ2-2, with D perhaps matching TRBD2 (6 bases). The CDR3 has 15 residues. The V gene's germline CDR1 is MNHEY and CDR2 SVGAGI. V gave up 4 bases and J gave up 1 base, with 10 bases separating them. The CDR3: CASSLNGGNTGELFF. DNA of the CDR3: TGTGCCAGCAGTTTGAACGGGGGGAACACCGGGGAGCTGTTTTTT.

This clonotype was recorded at least ten times. The chain employs TRBV14 and TRBJ1-1; D gene unclear. The CDR3 loop spans 15 amino acids. The V gene lost 0 bases and the J gene lost 10 bases, with 18 bases spanning the gap. Germline values: CDR1 SGHDN, CDR2 FVKESK. Written as DNA, the CDR3 is TGTGCCAGCAGCCAAGATTTGACTCTATCAAGGGTAGCTTTCTTT. Translated: CASSQDLTLSRVAFF.

With regard to this clonotype: This may be a read error, as it is one base from a much larger clone. V usage is TRBV7-2 and J usage is TRBJ1-1, with 7 bases lining up with TRBD1. The CDR3 is made up of 14 amino acids. J was trimmed by 3 bases and V by 5 bases; bases with no gene match: 6. CDR1 is SGHTA, CDR2 FQGNSA, per germline. CDR3 coding DNA: TGTGCCAGCAGCCAGAGACAGGGTCACACTGAAGCTTTCTTT. It codes for CASSQRQGHTEAFF.

This clonotype occurred many times. The J gene is TRBJ1-1, the V gene TRBV12-3 or TRBV12-4; no firm D call. V lost 3 bases, J lost 0 bases, and 8 bases lay in between. The CDR3 totals 14 residues. CDR3 in DNA: TGTGCCAGCAGTTTCGGACGGATGAACACTGAAGCTTTCTTT. This gives the protein CASSFGRMNTEAFF.

This clonotype was seen repeatedly, ten times or more. This chain connects TRBV7-2 to TRBJ2-1, with TRBD2 matching over 14 bases. Germline trimming cut 5 bases from V and 7 bases from J; bases unmatched to any gene: 4. The CDR3 covers 15 residues. Germline V gives CDR1 SGHTA, CDR2 FQGNSA. The DNA of the CDR3 is TGTGCCAGCAGCGGGACTAGCGGGAGCTTGAATGAGCAGTTCTTC. Its translation: CASSGTSGSLNEQFF.

As to this clonotype: A read error may be the cause here, since a much bigger clone is one base away. The J gene is TRBJ2-4, the V gene TRBV29-1, with TRBD1 matching over 7 bases. Germline V gene data show CDR1 as SQVTM and CDR2 as ANQGSEA. The CDR3 covers 12 residues. CDR3 in amino acids: CSVVTGENILYF. The CDR3 bases are TGCAGCGTTGTAACAGGGGAAAACATTCTGTACTTC.

Only a few counts were recorded for this clonotype. A read error may explain this, as a much larger clone is one base away. This rearrangement joins TRBV29-1 to TRBJ2-1; perhaps TRBD2 as D (6 bases). This CDR3 has 15 residues. Germline CDR1 and CDR2: SQVTM and ANQGSEA. In DNA form, the CDR3 reads TGCAGCGTTGAAGTGCAGACTAGTGGGTACAATGTGCAGTTCTTC. It is translated as CSVEVQTSGYNVQFF.

This clonotype was found many times. The chain is built from TRBV20-1 and TRBJ2-1, with 9 bases identical to TRBD2. This CDR3 spans 16 amino acids. The germline gives CDR1 DFQATT, CDR2 SNEGSKA (reference sequence). J gave up 1 base and V 0 bases, and 4 bases lay outside the gene matches. The CDR3 nucleotides read TGCAGTGCTAGAGATCGGCTAGCGGGGTCCTACAATGAGCAGTTCTTC. It encodes CSARDRLAGSYNEQFF.

For this clonotype: A single base separates this from a much larger clone, so it may be a read error. The chain has TRBV14 and TRBJ2-2, with D unresolved. The CDR3 totals 15 residues. CDR1 and CDR2 (germline): SGHDN, FVKESK. Trimming left V 0 bases short and J 6 bases short, with 11 bases between. The CDR3, as DNA: TGTGCCAGCAGCCAAGAAGCAAGGCCGTCCGGGGAGCTGTTTTTT. Its translation: CASSQEARPSGELFF.

This clonotype was detected many times. This chain links TRBV24-1 with TRBJ2-5; perhaps D is TRBD1 or TRBD2 (6 bases each). Germline assignment: CDR1 KGHDR and CDR2 SFDVKD. V was clipped by 4 bases and J by 1 base, with 15 bases between them. This CDR3 is built from 16 residues. CDR3 nucleotides: TGTGCCACCAGTGAAACTGGCGGGACACTCCAAGAGACCCAGTACTTC. Its translation: CATSETGGTLQETQYF.

There are many counts of this clonotype. This chain links TRBV2 with TRBJ2-5; TRBD1 matches 7 bases. Germline V lookup: CDR1 SNHLY, CDR2 FYNNEI. This CDR3 has 13 residues. V was pared by 8 bases and J by 5 bases, with 8 bases of the junction left unmatched. The chain's CDR3 is CASSQGVVETQYF. CDR3 in DNA: TGTGCCAGCTCTCAGGGGGTTGTGGAGACCCAGTACTTC.

The V and J genes are TRBV19 and TRBJ2-2; possible D gene TRBD1, 6 bases. Germline values: CDR1 LNHDA, CDR2 SQIVND (reference sequence). The CDR3 totals 12 residues. Between the trimmed V and J ends, which lost 8 bases and 5 bases, there was a span of 9 bases. The CDR3, as DNA: TGTGCCAGTGACAGGAGAACCGGGGAGCTGTTTTTT. Its protein product is CASDRRTGELFF.